The 29 T cell receptor beta chains presented below share a single source sample, sequenced in a study of T cell changes during pregnancy in multiple sclerosis. Libraries were prepared by immunoSEQ multiplex PCR; TCRdb keeps only in-frame clonotypes and omits some of them. The table includes fewer than 110,000 clones, just under 95% detected once. The starting material was peripheral blood, obtained in the third trimester of pregnancy. The source of these receptors is a female donor in good health, enrolled as a control in a pregnancy study.

This chain links TRBV6-6 with TRBJ2-3, with D perhaps matching TRBD1 (6 bases). Per germline, CDR1 MNHNY and CDR2 SVGAGI (reference sequence). This CDR3 spans 13 amino acids. Trimming removed 7 bases from V and 7 bases from J, with 15 bases in between. CDR3 sequence reads: CASMVTGWNTQYF. In DNA form, the CDR3 reads TGTGCCAGCATGGTGACAGGCTGGAATACGCAGTATTTT.

The CDR3 loop is CASSGDRVNTEAFF. The CDR3 DNA is TGTGCCAGCAGTGGGGACAGAGTGAACACTGAAGCTTTCTTT. The chain recombines TRBV2 with TRBJ1-1, with 7 bases fitting TRBD1. V lost 4 bases, J lost 0 bases, and 2 bases stayed unmatched. The CDR3 covers 14 residues. Germline CDR1 SNHLY, CDR2 FYNNEI.

V and J are TRBV2 and TRBJ1-2; a weak D match, TRBD1 (5 bases). Trimming removed 2 bases at V and 2 bases at J, with 9 bases between. The CDR3 runs to 14 residues. CDR1 is SNHLY, CDR2 FYNNEI, per germline. The CDR3 region has the DNA TGTGCCAGCAGTGAATTTCAGGGAAACTATGGCTACACCTTC. It translates to CASSEFQGNYGYTF.

The V gene is TRBV10-3, the J gene TRBJ1-6; 9 bases line up with TRBD1. Germline-derived CDR1 and CDR2 are ENHRY and SYGVKD. Trimming cost V 4 bases and J 5 bases; bases outside gene matches: 0. This CDR3 region has 14 residues. The CDR3 sequence is CAISGDRDNSPLHF. CDR3 coding DNA: TGTGCCATCAGTGGGGACAGGGATAATTCACCCCTCCACTTT.

V usage is TRBV7-2 and J usage is TRBJ2-7; possibly TRBD2 for D (5 bases). The CDR3 loop spans 14 amino acids. Trimming took 3 bases from V and 0 from J, leaving 9 bases between them. Looked up from germline, CDR1 is SGHTA and CDR2 is FQGNSA. The CDR3 sequence: CASSFMGSSYEQYF. CDR3 DNA: TGTGCCAGCAGCTTTATGGGGAGCTCCTACGAGCAGTACTTC.

The V gene is TRBV10-2, the J gene TRBJ1-2; D unclear. The germline V and J ends were trimmed by 0 bases and 0 bases, with 8 bases remaining between them. The length of the CDR3 is 15 residues. Germline values: CDR1 WSHSY, CDR2 SAAADI. CDR3 residues: CASSESMSPNYGYTF. The CDR3 nucleotides read TGCGCCAGCAGTGAGTCAATGAGCCCTAACTATGGCTACACCTTC.

The CDR3 is CASSLAEGAGNTIYF. The CDR3 DNA reads TGTGCCAGCAGCTTAGCAGAGGGCGCAGGAAACACCATATATTTT. The genes are TRBV7-7 and TRBJ1-3; D is ambiguous. The CDR3 has 15 residues. Germline CDR1 reads SSHAT; CDR2 reads FNYEAQ (reference sequence). Deletions cut 0 bases from V and 4 bases from J, with 10 bases between.

This clone is a singleton in its sample. The V call is TRBV4-3, the J call TRBJ2-2, with D maybe TRBD1 (6 bases). The CDR3 runs 15 residues. V lost 2 bases and J 6 bases, leaving 13 bases between the germline ends. CDR1 and CDR2 from the germline V gene are LGHNA and YSLEER. The CDR3 spells CASSQRYRVPGELFF. The CDR3 DNA is TGCGCCAGCAGCCAACGTTACAGGGTCCCCGGGGAGCTGTTTTTT.

V and J are TRBV6-6 and TRBJ1-5; 7 nucleotides line up with TRBD1. CDR3 length: 13 residues. With V trimmed by 5 bases and J by 4 bases, 2 bases remained unmatched. Looked up from germline, CDR1 is MNHNY and CDR2 is SVGAGI (reference sequence). This CDR3 is CASSDRANQPQHF. Here the CDR3 DNA reads TGTGCCAGCAGTGACAGGGCAAATCAGCCCCAGCATTTT.

This clone was recorded only once. The chain joins TRBV5-4 to TRBJ1-2; tentatively, D is TRBD1 (5 bases). The germline V gene has CDR1 SGHNT and CDR2 YYREEE (reference sequence). Trimming stripped 4 bases from V and 4 bases from J, with 14 bases between. The CDR3 length is 14 residues. This chain's CDR3 is CASSVIQGSYGYTF. The DNA of the CDR3 is TGTGCCAGCAGCGTCATTCAGGGTAGCTATGGCTACACCTTC. Complete variable domain (other parts from reference TRBV5-4 and TRBJ1-2): ETGVTQSPTHLIKTRGQQVTLRCSSQSGHNTVSWYQQALGQGPQFIFQYYREEENGRGNFPPRFSGLQFPNYSSELNVNALELDDSALYLCASSVIQGSYGYTFGSGTRLTVV.

The rearrangement uses TRBV7-3 and TRBJ2-7; 12 bases agree with TRBD1. The CDR3 sequence is 15 residues long. Germline V CDR1 and CDR2: SGHTA, FQGTGA. The J segment lost 5 bases and the V segment lost 5 bases, leaving 7 bases of the junction unmatched. CDR3 sequence (DNA): TGTGCCAGCAGCCCGGCCGGGACAGGGGGCCACGAGCAGTACTTC. Amino acids: CASSPAGTGGHEQYF.

This sequence joins TRBV25-1 and TRBJ2-7; no reliable D call. The CDR3 consists of 12 residues. V lost 1 base and J 5 bases, leaving 6 bases between the germline ends. Germline CDR1 and CDR2: MGHDK and SYGVNS. The CDR3 loop reads CASSESPHEQYF. In nucleotides, the CDR3 is TGTGCCAGCAGTGAATCTCCCCACGAGCAGTACTTC.

This clone was seen once. The sample carries other DNA sequences with the same CDR3. The chain recombines TRBV18 with TRBJ1-2, with TRBD1 identical over 11 bases. The CDR3 extends over 15 amino acids. V lost 2 bases, J lost 2 bases, and 1 base stayed unmatched. Looked up from germline, CDR1 is KGHSH and CDR2 is LQKENI. In nucleotides, the CDR3 is TGTGCCAGCTCACCAGGGACAGGGGGGAACTATGGCTACACCTTC. It is translated as CASSPGTGGNYGYTF.

The chain uses TRBV18 and TRBJ2-3, with 13 nucleotides matching TRBD2. This CDR3 is 16 amino acids long. Germline lookup yields CDR1 KGHSH and CDR2 LQKENI. V lost 5 bases and J lost 1; bases outside the gene matches: 3. The CDR3 protein is CASSTSGGAGTDTQYF. For the CDR3, the DNA is TGTGCCAGCTCAACTAGCGGGGGGGCCGGCACAGATACGCAGTATTTT.

This chain uses TRBV7-2 with TRBJ2-3; D is unclear. In germline, CDR1 is SGHTA, CDR2 FQGNSA. Trimming took 2 bases from V and 4 from J, leaving 4 bases between them. CDR3 size: 12 residues. The DNA of the CDR3 is TGTGCCAGCAGCTTATTAGCAGATACGCAGTATTTT. Protein product: CASSLLADTQYF.

The chain carries TRBV29-1 and TRBJ2-3, with D possibly TRBD1 on 6 matching bases. CDR1 is SQVTM, CDR2 ANQGSEA, per germline. The CDR3 extends over 15 amino acids. Trimming left V 6 bases short and J 2 bases short, with 18 bases between. In DNA form, the CDR3 reads TGCAGCGTAAGCAACGTCGGACAGTCCACAGATACGCAGTATTTT. As protein: CSVSNVGQSTDTQYF.

This clone was observed a few times. The chain has TRBV19 and TRBJ1-1, with 7 bases matching TRBD1. The V gene end was trimmed by 8 bases and the J gene end by 4 bases; junction bases not matched to a gene: 4. Germline CDR1 and CDR2: LNHDA and SQIVND (reference sequence). This CDR3 comprises 12 residues. This chain's CDR3 is CASGRGFTEAFF. CDR3 DNA: TGTGCCAGTGGCAGGGGGTTCACTGAAGCTTTCTTT.

This chain uses TRBV4-3 with TRBJ1-6, with D tentatively TRBD1 (5 bases). The germline V and J ends were trimmed by 0 bases and 8 bases, with 11 bases remaining between them. The CDR3 is made up of 15 amino acids. Germline loops: CDR1 LGHNA, CDR2 YSLEER. The CDR3 DNA follows: TGCGCCAGCAGCCAAGAATCCAGGGTTGATTCACCCCTCCACTTT. Translating gives CASSQESRVDSPLHF.

The chain carries TRBV7-6 and TRBJ1-4; 7 nucleotides match TRBD1. Germline V gene sequence: CDR1 SGHVS, CDR2 FNYEAQ. The length of the CDR3 is 17 residues. Trimming removed 1 base from V and 1 base from J; junction bases left unmatched: 6. The CDR3 DNA follows: TGTGCCAGCAGCTTAGGACAGGGAAAGGGAACTAATGAAAAACTGTTTTTT. Protein product: CASSLGQGKGTNEKLFF.

This clone is a singleton in its sample. The chain has TRBV7-9 and TRBJ2-2; D remains ambiguous. Germline CDR1 and CDR2: SEHNR and FQNEAQ (reference sequence). Trimming took 0 bases from V and 1 from J, leaving 6 bases between them. This CDR3 has 15 amino acids. CDR3 residues: CASSLANGNTGELFF. In DNA form, the CDR3 reads TGTGCCAGCAGCTTAGCGAACGGGAACACCGGGGAGCTGTTTTTT. The full variable domain, with the rest looked up from reference TRBV7-9 and TRBJ2-2, is DTGVSQNPRHKITKRGQNVTFRCDPISEHNRLYWYRQTLGQGPEFLTYFQNEAQLEKSRLLSDRFSAERPKGSFSTLEIQRTEQGDSAMYLCASSLANGNTGELFFGEGSRLTVL.

The count of this clone is one. The V call is TRBV5-1, the J call TRBJ1-1, with 12 bases fitting TRBD1. Unmatched junction bases numbered 3, after V lost 2 bases and J lost 4 bases. This CDR3 has 15 amino acids. CDR1 and CDR2 from the germline V gene are SGHRS and YFSETQ. The CDR3 DNA is TGCGCCAGCAGCTTATGGGGACAGGGGGCCACTGAAGCTTTCTTT. This gives the protein CASSLWGQGATEAFF.

The V gene is TRBV6-5, the J gene TRBJ1-6; maybe TRBD1 (5 bases). Germline assignment: CDR1 MNHEY and CDR2 SVGAGI. This CDR3 contains 16 residues. V lost 0 bases, J lost 9 bases, and 15 bases lay in between. The CDR3 region has the DNA TGTGCCAGCAGTTACTCGATAGCAGGGATAAGTTCACCCCTCCACTTT. Its protein is CASSYSIAGISSPLHF.

The rearrangement joins TRBV5-1 to TRBJ2-5, with 8 positions matching TRBD2. CDR3 length: 15 residues. With 1 base clipped from V and 5 bases from J, the junction kept 7 bases outside the gene matches. Germline V CDR1 and CDR2: SGHRS, YFSETQ. CDR3 amino acids: CASSLRLAGGETQYF. The CDR3 DNA reads as TGCGCCAGCAGCTTGAGGCTAGCGGGCGGGGAGACCCAGTACTTC.

The chain joins TRBV27 to TRBJ1-2; 10 bases agree with TRBD1. V trimming: 6 bases; J trimming: 8 bases; junction bases outside the gene matches: 9. Germline V lookup: CDR1 MNHEY, CDR2 SMNVEV (reference sequence). The CDR3 totals 14 residues. CDR3 in DNA: TGTGCCAGCAGAAACCGGGACAGGGGTGAAGGCTACACCTTC. Translating it yields CASRNRDRGEGYTF.

The CDR3 DNA reads as TGTGCCAGCAGCGAACGGACAGGGGAAGTCCTTAACACCATATATTTT. This encodes CASSERTGEVLNTIYF. J is TRBJ1-3 and V is TRBV7-2, with 9 bases lining up with TRBD1. This CDR3 spans 16 amino acids. The V gene's germline CDR1 is SGHTA and CDR2 FQGNSA. The trim removed 5 bases at V and 7 bases at J, leaving 12 bases unmatched.

The J gene is TRBJ2-1, the V gene TRBV29-1; maybe TRBD2 (6 bases). This CDR3 contains 11 residues. Germline-derived CDR1 and CDR2 are SQVTM and ANQGSEA. The CDR3 bases are TGCAGGGCAGGAGGGAACAATGAGCAGTTCTTC. This codes for CRAGGNNEQFF.

The J gene is TRBJ1-2, the V gene TRBV28; tentative D call: TRBD1 (5 bases). Germline values: CDR1 MDHEN, CDR2 SYDVKM. This CDR3 region has 16 residues. The V end lost 5 bases, the J end lost 3 bases, and 19 bases lay between the germline ends. The CDR3 spells CASSIPGLSMYYGYTF. The CDR3 DNA reads as TGTGCCAGCAGTATACCGGGACTTTCTATGTACTATGGCTACACCTTC.

As concerns this clone: Within the sample, other DNA sequences also encode this same CDR3. The chain has TRBV4-3 and TRBJ1-1, with a possible D match to TRBD1 (5 bases). CDR3 length: 15 residues. Germline V CDR1 and CDR2: LGHNA, YSLEER. The V gene lost 0 bases and the J gene lost 5 bases, with 13 bases spanning the gap. The CDR3 sequence: CASSQDRRGGTEAFF. In DNA form, the CDR3 reads TGCGCCAGCAGCCAAGATAGGAGGGGAGGGACTGAAGCTTTCTTT.

This chain connects TRBV6-1 to TRBJ1-5; D not certain. CDR3 length: 12 residues. Germline CDR1 and CDR2: MNHNS and SASEGT. V shed 3 bases and J shed 4 bases, with 4 bases lying between them. The CDR3, as DNA: TGTGCCAGCAGTGACGTAAATCAGCCCCAGCATTTT. Protein: CASSDVNQPQHF.